This T cell receptor beta chain came from a study of spatial heterogeneity in lung cancer. This clonotype is judged medium-sized. Time point reported: sample taken at primary tumor resection. TCRdb reprocessed the 5' RACE reads with MiXCR, giving one entry per CDR3 protein. The data show approximately 9,300 distinct CDR3 sequences, with 6.1% seen just once and over 25% held by the top ten. The sample consisted of normal lung tissue next to the tumor, taken at surgery. This sequence originates from a male donor with early-stage non-small cell lung cancer.

CDR3 nucleotide sequence: TGTGCCAGCTCACCACAAGGGGCATCAGATACGCAGTATTTT. Translating it yields CASSPQGASDTQYF. The V call is TRBV18, the J call TRBJ2-3, with a weak D call TRBD1 (5 bases). The ends were cut back, 1 base at V and 4 bases at J, with 9 bases in the middle. Germline V gene lookup returns CDR1 KGHSH and CDR2 LQKENI. This CDR3 is 14 amino acids long. Drawing the rest from reference TRBV18 and TRBJ2-3, the complete variable domain is NAGVMQNPRHLVRRRGQEARLRCSPMKGHSHVYWYRQLPEEGLKFMVYLQKENIIDESGMPKERFSAEFPKEGPSILRIQQVVRGDSAAYFCASSPQGASDTQYFGPGTRLTVL.